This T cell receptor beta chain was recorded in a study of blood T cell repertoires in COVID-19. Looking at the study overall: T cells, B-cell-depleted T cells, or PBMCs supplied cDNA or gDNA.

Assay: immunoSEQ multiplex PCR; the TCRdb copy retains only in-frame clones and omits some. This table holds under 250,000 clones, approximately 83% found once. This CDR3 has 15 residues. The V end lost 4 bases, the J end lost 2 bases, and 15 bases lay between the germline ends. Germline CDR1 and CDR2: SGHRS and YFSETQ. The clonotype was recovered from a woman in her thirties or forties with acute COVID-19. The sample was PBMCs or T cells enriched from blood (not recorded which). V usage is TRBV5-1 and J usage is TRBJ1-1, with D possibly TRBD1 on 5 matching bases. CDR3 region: CASSPDPGVNTEAFF. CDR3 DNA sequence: TGCGCCAGCAGCCCGGACCCGGGGGTTAACACTGAAGCTTTCTTT.